The T cell receptor beta chain described here comes from a study of human T cells and chemical hapten exposure. As for the study in general: Per-sample variation in TCR yield stemmed mainly from small pooled library volume differences.

Time point of the sample: healthy volunteer bleed at 6 weeks. Researchers extracted total RNA from unfractionated whole blood. This clonotype has ten or more counts. No antigen is known for it. V was pared by 11 bases and J by 0 bases, with 14 bases between. The CDR3 covers 13 residues. Germline V CDR1 and CDR2: MNHNS, SASEGT. The study, taken as a whole, reports: With regard to DPC sensitization, TCRs above 1 in 1000 frequency did not change.

Each cDNA molecule in the library carried unique molecular identifiers. From the RACE reads, TCRdb called clonotypes with MiXCR, one entry per CDR3 protein. The table records under 45,000 distinct CDR3 sequences, 5.5% of them present only once. The TCR comes from a human donor in good health. Some clones in this sample may be carry-over from other donors' samples. The sample consisted of whole blood. The chain employs TRBV6-1 and TRBJ2-7; possible D gene TRBD2, 6 bases. The CDR3 is CAARRTISYEQYF. As DNA, the CDR3 is TGTGCCGCAAGACGGACTATCTCCTACGAGCAGTACTTC.